The sequence of this T cell receptor (beta chain) was determined in a study of blood T cell repertoires in COVID-19. Generated by immunoSEQ multiplex PCR, the TCRdb table keeps only in-frame clones and is missing some. In the table there are about 150,000 clones, over 65% of which are singletons. Trimming cost V 6 bases and J 7 bases, with 15 bases left between them. The CDR3 has 14 residues. Germline CDR1 is LNHDA and CDR2 is SQIVND (reference sequence). The receptor was isolated from a man aged 65 to 85 with acute or convalescent COVID-19. Sequences were obtained from peripheral blood. The chain employs TRBV19 and TRBJ1-4; D is ambiguous. The CDR3 DNA reads TGTGCCAGTAGCTACTCGCGTTCGGGTGAAAAACTGTTTTTT. The encoded protein is CASSYSRSGEKLFF. Using reference TRBV19 and TRBJ1-4 for the parts outside the CDR3, the full variable domain is DGGITQSPKYLFRKEGQNVTLSCEQNLNHDAMYWYRQDPGQGLRLIYYSQIVNDFQKGDIAEGYSVSREKKESFPLTVTSAQKNPTAFYLCASSYSRSGEKLFFGSGTQLSVL.